These 22 T cell receptor beta chains were all obtained from the same sample, sequenced in a study of T cells in Graves' hyperthyroidism and ophthalmopathy. The CDR3 regions of TCR beta were amplified from RNA transcripts. HTBI primers were employed in a first-round RT-PCR of the TCR CDR3. One entry per CDR3 protein results from TCRdb running MiXCR on the multiplex PCR reads. Altogether over 550,000 distinct CDR3 sequences are present, 16% being singletons, with the ten largest covering 15% to 20%. The sequencing sample was made of blood. The receptors stem from a woman aged 18-35 years with Graves' hyperthyroidism.

This clonotype was picked up many times. This sequence joins TRBV15 and TRBJ1-4; weak D call: TRBD1 (5 bases). The V end lost 7 bases, the J end lost 6 bases, and 18 bases lay between the germline ends. From germline, CDR1 is LNHNV and CDR2 YYDKDF (reference sequence). This CDR3 comprises 15 residues. The CDR3 DNA is TGTGCCACCACCCGACGGGGGATGATGGATGAAAAACTGTTTTTT. It yields the protein CATTRRGMMDEKLFF. The variable domain in full, with the rest retrieved from reference TRBV15 and TRBJ1-4, is DAMVIQNPRYQVTQFGKPVTLSCSQTLNHNVMYWYQQKSSQAPKLLFHYYDKDFNNEADTPDNFQSRRPNTSFCFLDIRSPGLGDTAMYLCATTRRGMMDEKLFFGSGTQLSVL.

The chain employs TRBV29-1 and TRBJ2-5; 7 nucleotides match TRBD1. The CDR3 is 15 amino acids. V gave up 5 bases and J gave up 1 base; unmatched junction bases: 10. CDR1 is SQVTM, CDR2 ANQGSEA, per germline. CDR3 in DNA: TGCAGCGTTCAACCAAGGAGGACAGGCCAAGAGACCCAGTACTTC. Residues: CSVQPRRTGQETQYF.

This clonotype was detected ten times or more. J is TRBJ1-1 and V is TRBV9; tentative D call: TRBD1 (5 bases). Germline V CDR1 and CDR2: SGDLS, YYNGEE. This CDR3 spans 15 amino acids. Trimming removed 0 bases at V and 5 bases at J, with 14 bases between. The CDR3 DNA reads as TGTGCCAGCAGCGTAGGCCGACCAGGGATTACTGAAGCTTTCTTT. Its protein is CASSVGRPGITEAFF.

The rearrangement links TRBV7-6 to TRBJ1-4; a weak D match, TRBD1 (5 bases). Germline V CDR1 and CDR2: SGHVS, FNYEAQ. Trimming removed 4 bases at V and 4 bases at J, with 10 bases between. CDR3 length equals 14 residues. CDR3 sequence: CASSSPGDNEKLFF. CDR3 nucleotides: TGTGCCAGCAGCTCCCCGGGGGATAATGAAAAACTGTTTTTT.

The table lists this clonotype with a few counts. V usage is TRBV5-1 and J usage is TRBJ2-2; tentative D call: TRBD1 (6 bases). Per the germline V gene, CDR1 is SGHRS and CDR2 is YFSETQ. CDR3 size: 16 residues. V gave up 1 base and J gave up 5 bases, with 15 bases separating them. CDR3 protein: CASSLSRGGGTGELFF. The CDR3 DNA reads TGCGCCAGCAGCTTGTCCAGGGGCGGTGGGACCGGGGAGCTGTTTTTT.

This clonotype was seen ten or more times. The chain recombines TRBV20-1 with TRBJ2-7; 10 bases are a match to TRBD1. CDR3 length: 15 amino acids. J gave up 2 bases and V 5 bases, and 9 bases lay outside the gene matches. The germline gives CDR1 DFQATT, CDR2 SNEGSKA (reference sequence). The DNA of the CDR3 is TGCAGTGCTCGGCCCGGGACAGGGGCGACCTACGAGCAGTACTTC. It specifies CSARPGTGATYEQYF.

In its sample, this clonotype was seen many times. V gene TRBV20-1 combines with J gene TRBJ2-3; D uncertain. CDR1 is DFQATT, CDR2 SNEGSKA, per germline (reference sequence). V was clipped by 0 bases and J by 5 bases, with 6 bases between them. The CDR3 contains 12 residues. The DNA of the CDR3 is TGCAGTGCTAGAGATATAGAAGATACGCAGTATTTT. Translated: CSARDIEDTQYF.

This clonotype was seen only a few times. The genes are TRBV7-2 and TRBJ1-3; D ambiguous. This CDR3 has 15 amino acids. Trimming left V 1 base short and J 2 bases short, with 9 bases between. Looked up from germline, CDR1 is SGHTA and CDR2 is FQGNSA. CDR3 sequence reads: CASSLEHATGNTIYF. The CDR3 region has the DNA TGTGCCAGCAGCTTAGAACACGCAACTGGAAACACCATATATTTT.

In its sample, this clonotype was seen many times. J is TRBJ2-5 and V is TRBV29-1, with 8 nucleotides matching TRBD1. Germline V gene sequence: CDR1 SQVTM, CDR2 ANQGSEA. V was pared by 4 bases and J by 4 bases, with 8 bases of the junction left unmatched. The CDR3 loop spans 14 amino acids. The CDR3, as DNA: TGCAGCGTTGTAAGGACAGGGAAGACAGAGACCCAGTACTTC. It codes for CSVVRTGKTETQYF.

This clonotype was counted only a few times. This rearrangement joins TRBV15 to TRBJ2-1; D is unclear. Trimming shortened V by 0 bases and J by 8 bases, and 11 bases separated the two germline ends. Germline values: CDR1 LNHNV, CDR2 YYDKDF (reference sequence). This CDR3 contains 14 residues. The DNA for the CDR3 is TGTGCCACCAGCAGAGATAAAACCCCTTATGAGCAGTTCTTC. This sequence encodes CATSRDKTPYEQFF. Using reference TRBV15 and TRBJ2-1 for the parts outside the CDR3, the full variable domain is DAMVIQNPRYQVTQFGKPVTLSCSQTLNHNVMYWYQQKSSQAPKLLFHYYDKDFNNEADTPDNFQSRRPNTSFCFLDIRSPGLGDTAMYLCATSRDKTPYEQFFGPGTRLTVL.

This clonotype was found many times. The rearrangement uses TRBV28 and TRBJ1-2; TRBD1 matches at 7 bases. This CDR3 contains 13 residues. V lost 6 bases to trimming and J lost 8 bases; unmatched junction nucleotides: 9. The germline gives CDR1 MDHEN, CDR2 SYDVKM. In DNA, the CDR3 is TGTGCCAGCAGACCGACAGGGATGTCAGGCTACACCTTC. Its translation is CASRPTGMSGYTF.

The V call is TRBV7-9, the J call TRBJ1-2; no definite D call. Trimming cost V 5 bases and J 3 bases, with 13 bases left between them. Germline V gene data show CDR1 as SEHNR and CDR2 as FQNEAQ (reference sequence). CDR3 length equals 14 residues. CDR3 sequence reads: CASSQWEDDYGYTF. The DNA for the CDR3 is TGTGCCAGCAGCCAGTGGGAGGACGACTATGGCTACACCTTC. The full variable domain, with the rest looked up from reference TRBV7-9 and TRBJ1-2, is DTGVSQNPRHKITKRGQNVTFRCDPISEHNRLYWYRQTLGQGPEFLTYFQNEAQLEKSRLLSDRFSAERPKGSFSTLEIQRTEQGDSAMYLCASSQWEDDYGYTFGSGTRLTVV.

This clonotype was seen at least ten times. V gene TRBV11-2 combines with J gene TRBJ2-3; no clear D gene. V was shortened by 6 bases and J by 0 bases, with 7 bases between the two germline ends. From germline, CDR1 is SGHAT and CDR2 FQNNGV. The CDR3 extends over 13 amino acids. CDR3 DNA sequence: TGTGCCAGCAGGGAATGGAGCACAGATACGCAGTATTTT. Amino acids: CASREWSTDTQYF. The variable domain in full, completed from reference TRBV11-2 and TRBJ2-3, reads EAGVAQSPRYKIIEKRQSVAFWCNPISGHATLYWYQQILGQGPKLLIQFQNNGVVDDSQLPKDRFSAERLKGVDSTLKIQPAKLEDSAVYLCASREWSTDTQYFGPGTRLTVL.

The table lists this clonotype with many counts. The rearrangement uses TRBV7-9 and TRBJ2-1, with D perhaps matching TRBD2 (5 bases). This CDR3 contains 15 residues. Trimming stripped 4 bases from V and 5 bases from J, with 15 bases between. CDR1 is SEHNR and CDR2 is FQNEAQ in the germline V gene (reference sequence). Here the CDR3 reads CASSSPGLRDNEQFF. The DNA of the CDR3 is TGTGCCAGCAGCTCCCCCGGACTGCGGGACAATGAGCAGTTCTTC.

This clonotype came up many times. V usage is TRBV12-3 or TRBV12-4 and J usage is TRBJ2-7, with 10 bases fitting TRBD2. The CDR3 runs to 15 residues. V dropped 6 bases and J dropped 6; count of bases not matched to a gene: 11. The CDR3 loop reads CASSRPGTSVGEQYF. CDR3 DNA: TGTGCCAGCAGCCGACCCGGGACTAGCGTCGGCGAGCAGTACTTC.

The genes are TRBV18 and TRBJ2-7, with 10 bases identical to TRBD1. CDR3 size: 14 residues. The V segment lost 3 bases and the J segment 5 bases; nucleotides outside the gene matches: 4. CDR1 and CDR2 (germline): KGHSH, LQKENI. Here the CDR3 reads CASSPGQGLHEQYF. CDR3 DNA: TGTGCCAGCTCACCGGGACAGGGGTTGCACGAGCAGTACTTC.

This clonotype was detected many times. The rearrangement joins TRBV28 to TRBJ2-7; a possible D gene is TRBD1 (5 bases). The CDR3 extends over 10 amino acids. From germline, CDR1 is MDHEN and CDR2 SYDVKM. The ends were cut back, 5 bases at V and 6 bases at J, with 5 bases in the middle. The CDR3 region has the DNA TGTGCCAGCAGTAGGGGCGAGCAGTACTTC. It specifies CASSRGEQYF.

This clonotype was seen ten or more times. The chain is built from TRBV20-1 and TRBJ1-2, with D possibly being TRBD1 (5 bases). The germline CDR1 and CDR2 sequences are DFQATT and SNEGSKA (reference sequence). CDR3 length equals 15 residues. The V gene lost 3 bases and the J gene lost 1 base, with 15 bases spanning the gap. The chain's CDR3 is CSASPTDTNNYGYTF. The CDR3 nucleotides are TGCAGTGCTAGTCCAACGGACACTAATAACTATGGCTACACCTTC.

In DNA, the CDR3 is TGTGCCAGCGGCAGGGGGAGAGATTCACCCCTCCACTTT. Amino acid sequence: CASGRGRDSPLHF. The chain has TRBV6-2 or TRBV6-3 and TRBJ1-6; TRBD1 aligns across 7 bases. V dropped 8 bases and J dropped 8; count of bases not matched to a gene: 6. Looked up from germline, CDR1 is MNHEY and CDR2 is SVGEGT. The CDR3 totals 13 residues.

This clonotype has only a few counts. The chain is built from TRBV11-2 and TRBJ2-7, with 8 bases lining up with TRBD2. The CDR3 contains 15 residues. Germline V lookup: CDR1 SGHAT, CDR2 FQNNGV. The trim removed 3 bases at V and 6 bases at J, leaving 10 bases unmatched. This CDR3 reads CASSFSPGGAGEQYF. As DNA, the CDR3 is TGTGCCAGCAGCTTTTCACCCGGGGGGGCCGGCGAGCAGTACTTC. The complete variable domain, with remaining parts taken from reference TRBV11-2 and TRBJ2-7, reads EAGVAQSPRYKIIEKRQSVAFWCNPISGHATLYWYQQILGQGPKLLIQFQNNGVVDDSQLPKDRFSAERLKGVDSTLKIQPAKLEDSAVYLCASSFSPGGAGEQYFGPGTRLTVT.

J is TRBJ2-7 and V is TRBV28; 8 bases align to TRBD2. Germline trimming cut 7 bases from V and 0 bases from J; bases unmatched to any gene: 8. In germline, CDR1 is MDHEN, CDR2 SYDVKM. This CDR3 has 15 amino acids. The CDR3 bases are TGTGCCAGCACCCCCGGGGGGGGGGCCTCCTACGAGCAGTACTTC. Protein: CASTPGGGASYEQYF. The full variable domain, in which reference TRBV28 and TRBJ2-7 provide the parts outside the CDR3, is DVKVTQSSRYLVKRTGEKVFLECVQDMDHENMFWYRQDPGLGLRLIYFSYDVKMKEKGDIPEGYSVSREKKERFSLILESASTNQTSMYLCASTPGGGASYEQYFGPGTRLTVT.

As to this clonotype: A single base separates this from a much larger clone, so it may be a read error. The chain is built from TRBV30 and TRBJ1-3; D is unclear. The CDR3 consists of 16 residues. CDR1 is GTSNPN, CDR2 SVGIG, per germline (reference sequence). This chain's CDR3 is CAWSVSSPRRGNTIHF. The CDR3 region has the DNA TGTGCCTGGAGTGTATCATCACCGCGACGGGGAAACACCATACATTTT.